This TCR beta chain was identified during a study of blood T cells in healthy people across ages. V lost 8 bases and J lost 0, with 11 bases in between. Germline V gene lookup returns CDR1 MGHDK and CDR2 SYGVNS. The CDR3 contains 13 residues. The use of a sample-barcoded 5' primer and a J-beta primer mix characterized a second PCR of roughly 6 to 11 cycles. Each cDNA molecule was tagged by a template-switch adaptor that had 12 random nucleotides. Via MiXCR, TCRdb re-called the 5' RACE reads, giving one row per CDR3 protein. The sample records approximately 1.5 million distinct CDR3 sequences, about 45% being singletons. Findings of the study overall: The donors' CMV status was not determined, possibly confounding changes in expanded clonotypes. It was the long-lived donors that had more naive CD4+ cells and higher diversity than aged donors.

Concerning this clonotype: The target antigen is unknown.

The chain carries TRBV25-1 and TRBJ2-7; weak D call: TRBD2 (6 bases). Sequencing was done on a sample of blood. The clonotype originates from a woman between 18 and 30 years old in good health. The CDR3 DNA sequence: TGTGCCAGCCGTAGCGGAAGCTCCTACGAGCAGTACTTC. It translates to CASRSGSSYEQYF.